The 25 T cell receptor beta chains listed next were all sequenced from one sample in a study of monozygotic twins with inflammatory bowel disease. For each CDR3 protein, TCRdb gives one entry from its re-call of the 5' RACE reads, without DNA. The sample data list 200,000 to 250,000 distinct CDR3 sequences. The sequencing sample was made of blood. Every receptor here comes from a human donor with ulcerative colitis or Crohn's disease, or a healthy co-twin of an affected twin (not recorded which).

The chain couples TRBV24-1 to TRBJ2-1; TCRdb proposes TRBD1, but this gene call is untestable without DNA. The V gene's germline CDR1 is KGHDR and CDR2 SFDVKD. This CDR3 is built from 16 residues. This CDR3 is CATSEPWGTAYNEQFF.

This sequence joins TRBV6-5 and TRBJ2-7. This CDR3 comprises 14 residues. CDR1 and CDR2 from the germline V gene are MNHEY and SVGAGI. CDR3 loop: CASSYSVASYEQYF.

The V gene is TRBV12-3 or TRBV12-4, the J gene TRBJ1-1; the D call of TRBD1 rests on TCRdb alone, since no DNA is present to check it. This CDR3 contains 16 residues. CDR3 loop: CASSIRDLIGNTEAFF.

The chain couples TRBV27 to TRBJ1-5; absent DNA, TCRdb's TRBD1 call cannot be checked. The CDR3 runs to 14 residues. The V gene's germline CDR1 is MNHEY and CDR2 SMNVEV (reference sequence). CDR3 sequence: CASSLTGSLGAQHF.

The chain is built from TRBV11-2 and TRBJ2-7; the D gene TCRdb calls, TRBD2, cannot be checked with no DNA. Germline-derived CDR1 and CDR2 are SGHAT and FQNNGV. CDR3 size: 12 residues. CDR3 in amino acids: CASRSSGQEQYF.

CDR3 sequence: CASSQSSGGAGEQFF. This rearrangement joins TRBV3-1 to TRBJ2-1; the D gene TCRdb calls, TRBD2, cannot be checked with no DNA. CDR1 and CDR2 from the germline V gene are LGHDT and YNNKEL (reference sequence). The CDR3 extends over 15 amino acids.

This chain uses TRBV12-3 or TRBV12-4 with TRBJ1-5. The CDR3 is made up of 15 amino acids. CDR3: CASSLYSDSNQPQHF.

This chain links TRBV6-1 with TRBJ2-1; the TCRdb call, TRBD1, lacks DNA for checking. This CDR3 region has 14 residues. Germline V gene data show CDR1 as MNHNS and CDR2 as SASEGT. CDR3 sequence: CASSVGGQYNEQFF.

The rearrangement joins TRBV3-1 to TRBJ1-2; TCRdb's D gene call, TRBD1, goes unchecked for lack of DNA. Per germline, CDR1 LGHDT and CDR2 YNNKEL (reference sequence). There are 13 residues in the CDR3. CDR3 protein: CASSLQGAHGYTF.

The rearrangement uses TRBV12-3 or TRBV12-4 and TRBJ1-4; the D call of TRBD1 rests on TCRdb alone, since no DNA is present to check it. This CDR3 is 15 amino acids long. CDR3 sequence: CASSLLTGSNEKLFF.

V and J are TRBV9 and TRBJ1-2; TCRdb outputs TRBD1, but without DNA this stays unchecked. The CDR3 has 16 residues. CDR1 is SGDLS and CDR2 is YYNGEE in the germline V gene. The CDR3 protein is CASSEEGRPPFYGYTF.

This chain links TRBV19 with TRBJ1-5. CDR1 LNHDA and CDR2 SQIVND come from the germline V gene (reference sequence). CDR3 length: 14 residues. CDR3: CASNPMDGLWPQHF.

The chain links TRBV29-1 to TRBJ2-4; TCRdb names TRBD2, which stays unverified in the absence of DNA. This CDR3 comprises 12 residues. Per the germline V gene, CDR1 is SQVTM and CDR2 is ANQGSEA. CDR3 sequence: CSVGFQGHIQYF.

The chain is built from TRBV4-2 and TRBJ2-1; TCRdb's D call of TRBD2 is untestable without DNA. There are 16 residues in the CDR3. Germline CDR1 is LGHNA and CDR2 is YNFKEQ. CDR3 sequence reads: CASSQAPVGGGNEQFF.

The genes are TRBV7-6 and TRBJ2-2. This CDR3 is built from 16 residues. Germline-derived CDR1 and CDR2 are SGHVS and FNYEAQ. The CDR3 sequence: CASSLEKTLNTGELFF.

The CDR3 here is CSALRGTISYEQYF. J is TRBJ2-7 and V is TRBV20-1; TCRdb returns TRBD1, unconfirmable since there is no DNA. The CDR3 length is 14 residues. The germline V gene encodes CDR1 DFQATT and CDR2 SNEGSKA (reference sequence).

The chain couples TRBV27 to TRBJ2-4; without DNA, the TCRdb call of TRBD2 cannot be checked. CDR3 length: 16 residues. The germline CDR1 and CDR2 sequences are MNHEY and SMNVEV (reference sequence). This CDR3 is CASSLSSLGSGDIQYF.

CDR3 region: CASSYINSNQPQHF. This chain connects TRBV7-2 to TRBJ1-5. The CDR3 contains 14 residues. Germline loops: CDR1 SGHTA, CDR2 FQGNSA.

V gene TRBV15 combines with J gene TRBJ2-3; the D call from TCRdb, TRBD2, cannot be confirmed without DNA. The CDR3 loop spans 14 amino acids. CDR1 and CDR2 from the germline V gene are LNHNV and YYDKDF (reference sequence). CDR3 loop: CATSRGTSTDTQYF.

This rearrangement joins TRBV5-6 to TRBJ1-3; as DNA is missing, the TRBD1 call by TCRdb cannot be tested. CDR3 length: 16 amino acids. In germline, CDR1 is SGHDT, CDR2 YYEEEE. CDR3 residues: CASSLAGQASGNTIYF. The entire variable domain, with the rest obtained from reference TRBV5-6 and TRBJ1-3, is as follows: DAGVTQSPTHLIKTRGQQVTLRCSPKSGHDTVSWYQQALGQGPQFIFQYYEEEERQRGNFPDRFSGHQFPNYSSELNVNALLLGDSALYLCASSLAGQASGNTIYFGEGSWLTVV.

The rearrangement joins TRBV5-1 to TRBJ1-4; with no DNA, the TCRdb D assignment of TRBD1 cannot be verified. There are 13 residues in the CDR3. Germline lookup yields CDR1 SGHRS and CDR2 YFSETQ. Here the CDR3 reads CASGTGQGEKLFF.

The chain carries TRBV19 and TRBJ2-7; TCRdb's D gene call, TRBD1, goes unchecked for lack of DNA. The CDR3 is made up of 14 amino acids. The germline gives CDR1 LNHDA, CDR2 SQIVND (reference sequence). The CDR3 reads CASSILPDAYEQYF.

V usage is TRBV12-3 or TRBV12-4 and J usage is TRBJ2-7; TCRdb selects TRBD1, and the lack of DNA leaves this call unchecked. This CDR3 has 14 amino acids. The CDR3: CASEPGQGIYEQYF.

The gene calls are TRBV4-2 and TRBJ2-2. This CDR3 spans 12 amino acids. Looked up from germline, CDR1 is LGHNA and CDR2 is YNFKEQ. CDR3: CASSQSGGELFF.

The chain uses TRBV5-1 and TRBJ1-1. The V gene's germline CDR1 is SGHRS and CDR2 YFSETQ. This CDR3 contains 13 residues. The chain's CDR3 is CASSLVGHTEAFF. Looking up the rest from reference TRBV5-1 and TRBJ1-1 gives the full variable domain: KAGVTQTPRYLIKTRGQQVTLSCSPISGHRSVSWYQQTPGQGLQFLFEYFSETQRNKGNFPGRFSGRQFSNSRSEMNVSTLELGDSALYLCASSLVGHTEAFFGQGTRLTVV.